This T cell receptor beta chain was sequenced for a study of graft-versus-host responses after intestinal transplantation. Study-level background: The recipients all started with anti-thymocyte globulin induction and then took tacrolimus and steroids for three to four years.

Germline lookup yields CDR1 SGHTA and CDR2 FQGNSA. CDR3 length: 12 residues. V was trimmed by 4 bases and J by 2 bases, leaving 6 bases between them. Comment on this clone: Its antigen remains unknown.

Measured with immunoSEQ multiplex PCR; TCRdb has only the in-frame clones, and not every one. The sample lists some 70,000 clones; around nine tenths were seen once. The receptor was isolated from a human donor who was the organ donor for an intestinal transplant. The gene calls are TRBV7-2 and TRBJ2-7; D is undetermined. Sequences were derived from unstimulated CD8+ T cells sorted from spleen or lymph node cells, sampled before transplant. CDR3 loop: CASSSGTYEQYF. CDR3 DNA sequence: TGTGCCAGCAGCTCGGGTACCTACGAGCAGTACTTC.